A selection of T cell receptor beta chains follows, all from one sample in a study of blood T cell repertoires in COVID-19. Sequencing was performed with immunoSEQ multiplex PCR; in TCRdb, only in-frame clones are kept and a portion is missing. Of hundreds of thousands of clones in the sample, about 87% were seen once. Sequenced: peripheral blood. Receptors were obtained from a woman aged 60-75 years with COVID-19, enrolled during active disease. CDR3s include the opening cysteine and the closing phenylalanine or tryptophan. A D gene is named only where the DNA matches it firmly. A row's size may be missing; if present it is once, few, many or a size class.

J | D | size | V | CDR3 | DNA
TRBJ2-6 | - | - | TRBV29-1 | CSVEHSGANVLTF | TGCAGCGTTGAACACTCTGGGGCCAACGTCCTGACTTTC
TRBJ1-5 | - | few | TRBV7-8 | CASSLSGGVNQPQHF | TGTGCCAGCAGCTTAAGTGGGGGGGTCAATCAGCCCCAGCATTTT
TRBJ2-5 | - | - | TRBV2 | CASDEQGQETQYF | TGTGCCAGCGACGAACAGGGACAAGAGACCCAGTACTTC
TRBJ1-3 | - | - | TRBV5-1 | CASSLEPRVGNTIYF | TGCGCCAGCAGCTTGGAACCCAGGGTTGGAAACACCATATATTTT
TRBJ2-1 | - | - | TRBV5-1 | CASSFSDLNEQFF | TGCGCCAGCAGCTTTAGCGACCTCAATGAGCAGTTCTTC
TRBJ2-3 | TRBD2 | - | TRBV11-2 | CASSLSAGGGDTQYF | TGTGCCAGCAGCTTATCGGCGGGGGGCGGAGATACGCAGTATTTT
TRBJ2-5 | TRBD1 | - | TRBV5-1 | CASNTGQLLQETQYF | TGCGCCAGCAACACGGGACAGCTCCTACAAGAGACCCAGTACTTC
TRBJ1-2 | - | - | TRBV6-5 | CASSYRPAGGYGYTF | TGTGCCAGCAGCTACCGTCCTGCCGGGGGCTATGGCTACACCTTC
TRBJ1-2 | TRBD1 | - | TRBV5-1 | CASSPQGVYGYTF | TGCGCCAGCAGCCCACAGGGGGTCTATGGCTACACCTTC
TRBJ1-4 | - | - | TRBV4-1 | CASSQGTLGGEKLFF | TGCGCCAGCAGCCAAGGGACTTTAGGAGGAGAAAAACTGTTTTTT
TRBJ2-1 | - | - | TRBV4-2 | CASSPAAFGGYNEQFF | TGTGCCAGCAGCCCCGCCGCGTTCGGGGGTTACAATGAGCAGTTCTTC
TRBJ1-5 | - | - | TRBV11-2 | CASSLSSGDGQPQHF | TGTGCCAGCAGCTTATCGTCGGGGGACGGTCAGCCCCAGCATTTT
TRBJ1-4 | TRBD1 | - | TRBV6-5 | CASSKGARSEKLFF | TGTGCCAGCAGTAAGGGGGCGCGATCCGAAAAACTGTTTTTT
TRBJ2-7 | - | - | TRBV27 | CASSYSLKAYEQYF | TGTGCCAGCAGTTACAGCCTGAAGGCCTACGAGCAGTACTTC
TRBJ1-2 | - | - | TRBV28 | CASSLMLQGSGYTF | TGTGCCAGCAGTTTAATGCTACAGGGTAGTGGCTACACCTTC
TRBJ1-5 | - | - | TRBV7-2 | CASSLGGSGQPQHF | TGTGCCAGCAGCCTGGGGGGATCGGGTCAGCCCCAGCATTTT
TRBJ2-2 | TRBD1 | - | TRBV11-2 | CASSSLDRATGELFF | TGTGCCAGCAGCTCCCTTGACAGGGCCACCGGGGAGCTGTTTTTT
TRBJ1-2 | - | - | TRBV12-3/TRBV12-4 | CASSRDKEGYTF | TGTGCCAGCAGCAGGGATAAGGAAGGCTACACCTTC
TRBJ1-4 | TRBD1 | - | TRBV6-4 | CASSPTGGAGEKLFF | TGTGCCAGCAGTCCGACAGGGGGCGCGGGTGAAAAACTGTTTTTT
TRBJ2-1 | - | - | TRBV7-2 | CASTPVVLHEQFF | TGTGCCAGCACCCCGGTGGTCCTGCATGAGCAGTTCTTC
TRBJ2-7 | - | - | TRBV5-6 | CASSLVGVLVREQYF | TGTGCCAGCAGCTTGGTCGGGGTATTGGTGCGAGAGCAGTACTTC
TRBJ1-2 | TRBD1 | - | TRBV20-1 | CSASSVDRPNYGYTF | TGCAGTGCTAGTTCCGTGGACAGGCCTAACTATGGCTACACCTTC
TRBJ2-4 | TRBD2 | - | TRBV6-2/TRBV6-3 | CASSYSAGGRNIQYF | TGTGCCAGCAGTTACTCGGCGGGGGGGCGGAACATTCAGTACTTC
TRBJ1-2 | - | - | TRBV27 | CASSARGGGQYYTF | TGTGCCAGCAGTGCCAGAGGGGGGGGGCAATACTACACCTTC
TRBJ1-6 | - | - | TRBV28 | CASSLPQGNNSPLHF | TGTGCCAGCAGTTTGCCACAGGGAAATAATTCACCCCTCCACTTT
TRBJ1-1 | - | - | TRBV5-1 | CASSFYLSTEAFF | TGCGCCAGCAGCTTCTACCTGAGCACTGAAGCTTTCTTT
TRBJ2-1 | TRBD2 | few | TRBV5-1 | CASSSGLVSEQFF | TGCGCCAGCAGCTCGGGACTAGTATCGGAGCAGTTCTTC
TRBJ1-2 | - | - | TRBV12-3/TRBV12-4 | CACKPGIAYGYTF | TGTGCCTGCAAGCCCGGGATCGCCTATGGCTACACCTTC
TRBJ1-1 | TRBD1 | - | TRBV2 | CASSLQGPTEAFF | TGTGCCAGCAGCTTACAGGGGCCCACTGAAGCTTTCTTT
TRBJ1-5 | TRBD1 | - | TRBV28 | CASSHSRGRFGNQPQHF | TGTGCCAGCAGCCACTCCAGGGGGAGATTTGGCAATCAGCCCCAGCATTTT
TRBJ1-1 | - | - | TRBV18 | CASSLQGDLTEAFF | TGTGCCAGCTCCCTACAGGGAGATTTGACTGAAGCTTTCTTT
TRBJ2-5 | - | - | TRBV12-5 | CASGRLEETQYF | TGTGCTAGTGGCCGCCTAGAGGAGACCCAGTACTTC
TRBJ1-3 | TRBD1 | - | TRBV18 | CASSPGTGPYSGNTIYF | TGTGCCAGCTCACCAGGGACAGGGCCCTACTCTGGAAACACCATATATTTT
TRBJ1-2 | - | - | TRBV28 | CAIPEPGTDYGYTF | TGTGCCATCCCCGAGCCGGGAACGGACTATGGCTACACCTTC
TRBJ2-2 | TRBD2 | - | TRBV29-1 | CSVIPGTSGGRYTGELFF | TGCAGCGTTATACCCGGGACTAGCGGGGGCCGGTACACCGGGGAGCTGTTTTTT